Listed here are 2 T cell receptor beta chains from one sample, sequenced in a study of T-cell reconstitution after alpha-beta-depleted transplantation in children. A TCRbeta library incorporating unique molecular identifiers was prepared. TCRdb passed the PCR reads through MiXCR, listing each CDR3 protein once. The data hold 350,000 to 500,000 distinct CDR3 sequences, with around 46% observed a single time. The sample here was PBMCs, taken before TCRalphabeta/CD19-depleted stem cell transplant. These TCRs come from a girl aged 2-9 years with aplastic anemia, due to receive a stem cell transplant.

CDR3 in DNA: TGTGCCAGCAGTGAAGCGGGGGATACGCAGTATTTT. It is translated as CASSEAGDTQYF. The V gene is TRBV6-1, the J gene TRBJ2-3; D is unresolved. Looked up from germline, CDR1 is MNHNS and CDR2 is SASEGT. This CDR3 contains 12 residues. V gave up 0 bases and J gave up 6 bases, with 4 bases separating them.

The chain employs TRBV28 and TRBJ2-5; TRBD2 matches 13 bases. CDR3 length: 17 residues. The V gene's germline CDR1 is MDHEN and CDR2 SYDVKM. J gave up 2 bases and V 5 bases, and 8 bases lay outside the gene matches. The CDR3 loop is CASSPLSTSGRQETQYF. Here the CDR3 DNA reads TGTGCCAGCAGTCCCCTTTCGACTAGCGGGAGGCAAGAGACCCAGTACTTC.